The rows below give T cell receptor beta chains drawn from one sample of a study of cytomegalovirus exposure and HLA in healthy donors. Only in-frame clones appear in the TCRdb table, and some are missing; sequencing was by immunoSEQ multiplex PCR. The data show about 180,000 clones, 77% seen once. Specimen: PBMCs. The receptors derive from a woman in her sixties or seventies in good health and CMV-seropositive. Both conserved end residues are part of each CDR3. The order of the fields is V gene, clone size, D gene, J gene, CDR3 DNA, CDR3 protein. The D gene is left open where the match is weak. Clone size is shown for a subset of rows, as once, few, many or a class of expanded clone.

V gene: TRBV5-3; clone size: .; D gene: .; J gene: TRBJ1-2; CDR3 DNA: TGTGCCAGAAGCGAAGACAGGACCTACCTCTATGGCTACACCTTC; CDR3 protein: CARSEDRTYLYGYTF
V gene: TRBV28; clone size: .; D gene: TRBD2; J gene: TRBJ2-7; CDR3 DNA: TGTGCCAGCAGTAAACTAGCGGATAAGCAGTACTTC; CDR3 protein: CASSKLADKQYF
V gene: TRBV5-4; clone size: .; D gene: .; J gene: TRBJ1-4; CDR3 DNA: TGTGCCAGCAGCTTGGGCCAGGGGCGGGAAAAACTGTTTTTT; CDR3 protein: CASSLGQGREKLFF
V gene: TRBV2; clone size: .; D gene: TRBD1; J gene: TRBJ2-7; CDR3 DNA: TGTGCCAGCAGGAGGGACAGGGCAGTATCCTACGAGCAGTACTTC; CDR3 protein: CASRRDRAVSYEQYF
V gene: TRBV7-9; clone size: once; D gene: .; J gene: TRBJ1-5; CDR3 DNA: TGTGCCAGCAGCGCCAGCTGGACAGCTAGCAATCAGCCCCAGCATTTT; CDR3 protein: CASSASWTASNQPQHF
V gene: TRBV7-9; clone size: .; D gene: .; J gene: TRBJ1-5; CDR3 DNA: TGTGCCAGCAGCTCGACAGATAGCAATCAGCCCCAGCATTTT; CDR3 protein: CASSSTDSNQPQHF
V gene: TRBV7-2; clone size: once; D gene: TRBD2; J gene: TRBJ2-5; CDR3 DNA: TGTGCCAGCAGAGGCGGGGGGTACCAAGAGACCCAGTACTTC; CDR3 protein: CASRGGGYQETQYF
V gene: TRBV7-2; clone size: .; D gene: .; J gene: TRBJ1-5; CDR3 DNA: TGTGCCAGCAGCTTAAGCGCCAATCAGCCCCAGCATTTT; CDR3 protein: CASSLSANQPQHF
V gene: TRBV11-1; clone size: .; D gene: TRBD1; J gene: TRBJ2-7; CDR3 DNA: TGTGCCAGCAGCCTCGGACAGGGTCGGTACGAGCAGTACTTC; CDR3 protein: CASSLGQGRYEQYF
V gene: TRBV6-5; clone size: .; D gene: TRBD1; J gene: TRBJ2-7; CDR3 DNA: TGTGCCAGCAGCCAGGGGGTCATCTACGAGCAGTACTTC; CDR3 protein: CASSQGVIYEQYF
V gene: TRBV11-2; clone size: once; D gene: .; J gene: TRBJ1-4; CDR3 DNA: TGTGCCAGCAGCTCGGGGAATGGACGAAATGAAAAACTGTTTTTT; CDR3 protein: CASSSGNGRNEKLFF
V gene: TRBV15; clone size: .; D gene: .; J gene: TRBJ1-5; CDR3 DNA: TGTGCCACCAGCAGAGATAGGAGTGGAGAGCCCCAGCATTTT; CDR3 protein: CATSRDRSGEPQHF
V gene: TRBV4-3; clone size: .; D gene: .; J gene: TRBJ1-2; CDR3 DNA: TGCGCCAGCAGCCCGGGGTTTGGGACTGACTATGGCTACACCTTC; CDR3 protein: CASSPGFGTDYGYTF
V gene: TRBV19; clone size: .; D gene: TRBD1; J gene: TRBJ2-3; CDR3 DNA: TGTGCCAGTAGTATGGGACAGAAAACAGATACGCAGTATTTT; CDR3 protein: CASSMGQKTDTQYF
V gene: TRBV14; clone size: .; D gene: .; J gene: TRBJ2-7; CDR3 DNA: TGTGCCAGCAGCCAAGGGGTGGACTTAAATTACGAGCAGTACTTC; CDR3 protein: CASSQGVDLNYEQYF
V gene: TRBV30; clone size: .; D gene: .; J gene: TRBJ1-6; CDR3 DNA: TGTGCCTGGAGAGGGGGAAATAATTCACCCCTCCACTTT; CDR3 protein: CAWRGGNNSPLHF
V gene: TRBV10-3; clone size: once; D gene: .; J gene: TRBJ1-1; CDR3 DNA: TGTGCCATCAGGTTGGACACGTTGAACACTGAAGCTTTCTTT; CDR3 protein: CAIRLDTLNTEAFF
V gene: TRBV30; clone size: once; D gene: .; J gene: TRBJ1-5; CDR3 DNA: TGTGCCTGGAGTCTACAGGATTCGACCCAGCATTTT; CDR3 protein: CAWSLQDSTQHF
V gene: TRBV11-3; clone size: .; D gene: TRBD1; J gene: TRBJ2-5; CDR3 DNA: TGTGCCAGCAGCTCCAGGGGGCCCGATACGGAGACCCAGTACTTC; CDR3 protein: CASSSRGPDTETQYF
V gene: TRBV18; clone size: .; D gene: .; J gene: TRBJ1-4; CDR3 DNA: TGTGCCAGCTCACGTGATACAGGGTGGCAAGAAAAACTGTTTTTT; CDR3 protein: CASSRDTGWQEKLFF
V gene: TRBV4-2; clone size: .; D gene: .; J gene: TRBJ2-7; CDR3 DNA: TGTGCCAGCAGCCATACGGAGTCCGGGTTCTCCTACGAGCAGTACTTC; CDR3 protein: CASSHTESGFSYEQYF
V gene: TRBV4-2; clone size: few; D gene: TRBD2; J gene: TRBJ2-7; CDR3 DNA: TGTGCCAGCAGCCAACAGACTAGCGGGGGGGTAAGCTCCTACGAGCAGTACTTC; CDR3 protein: CASSQQTSGGVSSYEQYF
V gene: TRBV6-6; clone size: .; D gene: TRBD1; J gene: TRBJ1-4; CDR3 DNA: TGTGCCAGCAGCCAGGACAGGGGTGGGGAAAAACTGTTTTTT; CDR3 protein: CASSQDRGGEKLFF
V gene: TRBV7-2; clone size: .; D gene: .; J gene: TRBJ2-7; CDR3 DNA: TGTGCCAGCAGCCTCAGGGGTGGGTGGGACGAGCAGTACTTC; CDR3 protein: CASSLRGGWDEQYF
V gene: TRBV2; clone size: .; D gene: .; J gene: TRBJ1-4; CDR3 DNA: TGTGCCAGCAACACCAGGGGCGGTTTAAAACTGTTTTTT; CDR3 protein: CASNTRGGLKLFF
V gene: TRBV4-3; clone size: .; D gene: TRBD2; J gene: TRBJ2-3; CDR3 DNA: TGCGCCAGCAGCCAAGATCCACTAGCGGGGTCCTACACAGATACGCAGTATTTT; CDR3 protein: CASSQDPLAGSYTDTQYF
V gene: TRBV9; clone size: .; D gene: .; J gene: TRBJ2-6; CDR3 DNA: TGTGCCAGCAGCGTCCGACAGGTAATCGGGGCCAACGTCCTGACTTTC; CDR3 protein: CASSVRQVIGANVLTF
V gene: TRBV6-1; clone size: .; D gene: TRBD1; J gene: TRBJ2-1; CDR3 DNA: TGTGCCAGCAGTGAAATCCCCCGGGACAGGGGCAACGAGAATGAGCAGTTCTTC; CDR3 protein: CASSEIPRDRGNENEQFF
V gene: TRBV28; clone size: few; D gene: TRBD1; J gene: TRBJ2-7; CDR3 DNA: TGTGCCAGCAGCCTGGACAGGGGGAAGGTGTACGAGCAGTACTTC; CDR3 protein: CASSLDRGKVYEQYF
V gene: TRBV12-5; clone size: .; D gene: .; J gene: TRBJ1-5; CDR3 DNA: TGTGCTAGTAATGACGGGGATAGCAATCAGCCCCAGCATTTT; CDR3 protein: CASNDGDSNQPQHF
V gene: TRBV7-8; clone size: .; D gene: TRBD1; J gene: TRBJ2-3; CDR3 DNA: TGTGCCAGCAGCTTAAGGGACAGGTCCACAGATACGCAGTATTTT; CDR3 protein: CASSLRDRSTDTQYF
V gene: TRBV7-8; clone size: .; D gene: .; J gene: TRBJ2-3; CDR3 DNA: TGTGCCAGCAGCACTTTATTCGGGGGCACAGATACGCAGTATTTT; CDR3 protein: CASSTLFGGTDTQYF
V gene: TRBV18; clone size: .; D gene: TRBD1; J gene: TRBJ2-7; CDR3 DNA: TGTGCCAGCTCACCGGCAGGGGGCGCGGGATACGAGCAGTACTTC; CDR3 protein: CASSPAGGAGYEQYF
V gene: TRBV7-3; clone size: once; D gene: .; J gene: TRBJ2-2; CDR3 DNA: TGTGCCAGCAGCTCCACAACGAACACCGGGGAGCTGTTTTTT; CDR3 protein: CASSSTTNTGELFF
V gene: TRBV18; clone size: .; D gene: TRBD2; J gene: TRBJ2-7; CDR3 DNA: TGTGCCAGCTCACCCCTAGCGGCAGGCTACGAGCAGTACTTC; CDR3 protein: CASSPLAAGYEQYF
V gene: TRBV7-7; clone size: .; D gene: TRBD2; J gene: TRBJ2-5; CDR3 DNA: TGTGCTAGCAGCCACCGACTAGCGGGAGGGGGACAAGAGACCCAGTACTTC; CDR3 protein: CASSHRLAGGGQETQYF
V gene: TRBV30; clone size: .; D gene: TRBD2; J gene: TRBJ2-5; CDR3 DNA: TGTGCCTGGAGTCTGGCTAGCGGGGAGACCCAGTACTTC; CDR3 protein: CAWSLASGETQYF
V gene: TRBV2; clone size: .; D gene: TRBD2; J gene: TRBJ2-5; CDR3 DNA: TGTGCCAGCAGTGCGTTTGGGACTAGCGGGGAGACCCAGTACTTC; CDR3 protein: CASSAFGTSGETQYF
V gene: TRBV5-1; clone size: .; D gene: TRBD2; J gene: TRBJ2-3; CDR3 DNA: TGCGCCAGCAGCTTCGGACTAGCGACGCCCACAGATACGCAGTATTTT; CDR3 protein: CASSFGLATPTDTQYF
V gene: TRBV25-1; clone size: .; D gene: TRBD1; J gene: TRBJ2-7; CDR3 DNA: TGTGCCAGCGGACAAGCCGGGACAGGGGGCGAGCAGTACTTC; CDR3 protein: CASGQAGTGGEQYF
V gene: TRBV4-1; clone size: .; D gene: .; J gene: TRBJ2-1; CDR3 DNA: TGCGCCAGCAGCCAAGTCGAGGGTATCGGATACAATGAGCAGTTCTTC; CDR3 protein: CASSQVEGIGYNEQFF
V gene: TRBV19; clone size: .; D gene: .; J gene: TRBJ2-2; CDR3 DNA: TGTGCCAGTAGTTTCTCGCCGGGACTCCCAACCGGGGAGCTGTTTTTT; CDR3 protein: CASSFSPGLPTGELFF
V gene: TRBV21-1; clone size: .; D gene: .; J gene: TRBJ1-1; CDR3 DNA: TGTGCCAGCAGGTTCAGGGATGAATGCACTGAAGCTTTCTTT; CDR3 protein: CASRFRDECTEAFF
V gene: TRBV7-2; clone size: .; D gene: TRBD2; J gene: TRBJ2-1; CDR3 DNA: TGTGCCAGCAGCCCGACCCGGGGGGGTGAGCAGTTCTTC; CDR3 protein: CASSPTRGGEQFF
V gene: TRBV7-9; clone size: .; D gene: .; J gene: TRBJ2-7; CDR3 DNA: TGTGCCAGCAGCAGGACAGCCCTCTGGGACGAGCAGTACTTC; CDR3 protein: CASSRTALWDEQYF
V gene: TRBV14; clone size: .; D gene: TRBD1; J gene: TRBJ1-4; CDR3 DNA: TGTGCCAGCAGCCAAGACAGCCCGGGACAGGGATTTGAAAAACTGTTTTTT; CDR3 protein: CASSQDSPGQGFEKLFF
V gene: TRBV9; clone size: once; D gene: TRBD1; J gene: TRBJ1-3; CDR3 DNA: TGTGCCAGCAGCGCCACGACAGGGTTAGCGGCGGGAAACACCATATATTTT; CDR3 protein: CASSATTGLAAGNTIYF
V gene: TRBV5-6; clone size: many; D gene: .; J gene: TRBJ2-2; CDR3 DNA: TGTGCCAGCAGCTTATGGGCTAGCTGGGAAACCGGGGAGCTGTTTTTT; CDR3 protein: CASSLWASWETGELFF
V gene: TRBV19; clone size: .; D gene: .; J gene: TRBJ2-5; CDR3 DNA: TGTGCCAGTAGTATAGCCCTACTAGGGACCCAGTACTTC; CDR3 protein: CASSIALLGTQYF
V gene: TRBV12-2; clone size: .; D gene: .; J gene: TRBJ1-2; CDR3 DNA: TGTGCAAGTCGCTTTCGGTGGACAGAGCAAACCTTC; CDR3 protein: CASRFRWTEQTF
V gene: TRBV5-1; clone size: .; D gene: .; J gene: TRBJ2-2; CDR3 DNA: TGCGCCAGCAGCGCCAACAGGGCTCCGAACACCGGGGAGCTGTTTTTT; CDR3 protein: CASSANRAPNTGELFF
V gene: TRBV18; clone size: .; D gene: .; J gene: TRBJ2-5; CDR3 DNA: TGTGCCAGCTCAGTGACAGAAGAAGAGACCCAGTACTTC; CDR3 protein: CASSVTEEETQYF
V gene: TRBV6-5; clone size: .; D gene: .; J gene: TRBJ2-6; CDR3 DNA: TGTGCCAGCAGTTTGGGCGGTAGCTCTGGGGCCAACGGCCTGACTTTC; CDR3 protein: CASSLGGSSGANGLTF